This is a list of T cell receptor beta chains from one sample in a study of blood T cell repertoires in COVID-19. The method was immunoSEQ multiplex PCR; TCRdb's version includes in-frame clones alone and lacks a portion of them. There are over 200,000 clones in the sample; nearly 90% occur only once, and approximately 16% lies in the top ten. The specimen was PBMCs or T cells enriched from blood (not recorded which). These receptors originate from a man in his thirties or forties who had been exposed to COVID-19. The CDR3 runs from the conserved cysteine through the conserved F or W.

V | CDR3
TRBV23-1 | CASSQGAENNSPLHF
TRBV2 | CASSLSGGAVTGELFF
TRBV4-2 | CASSQVGQGEHGYTF
TRBV19 | CASTGVGPRNQPQHF
TRBV4-1 | CASSQWSRDRASYGYTF
TRBV7-9 | CASSHRGPYEQYF
TRBV18 | CASSPNRDSGNTIYF
TRBV30 | CAWSQGQGDGGYTF
TRBV6-1 | CASSEETGGPYEQYF
TRBV6-1 | CASSEWGRGYTF
TRBV6-2/TRBV6-3 | CASSYRGGTGELFF
TRBV10-3 | CAIRSNGANVLTF
TRBV7-2 | CASSADRGVNTIYF
TRBV27 | CASSSRTGWAGEKLFF
TRBV7-8 | CASTRRDRASNEQFF
TRBV20-1 | CSASSRLEETQYF
TRBV3-1/TRBV3-2 | CASSPLRGRSYTIYF
TRBV27 | CASSWDRGDSPLHF
TRBV19 | CASNINAGGGANVLTF
TRBV15 | CATSRDKGSNEKLFF
TRBV24-1 | CATSLREHNEQFF
TRBV7-3 | CASSPQGFNEQYF
TRBV27 | CASSLGTGSYEQYF
TRBV5-4 | CASHRSSGNTDTQYF
TRBV4-1 | CASSQVNRGGREQFF
TRBV21-1 | CASSSGQATNEKLFF
TRBV10-3 | CAISERGSDTEAFF
TRBV7-9 | CASSPRLAGEPYEQYF
TRBV19 | CATRRDRGPYGYTF
TRBV30 | CAWSTRRTGVAGYTF
TRBV11-3 | CASSLGAGAPYEQYF
TRBV27 | CASSSVGGGEETQYF
TRBV19 | CASSLAVQETQYF
TRBV6-5 | CASSYVGHLNTEAFF
TRBV18 | CASSPIPPATSSSGNTIYF